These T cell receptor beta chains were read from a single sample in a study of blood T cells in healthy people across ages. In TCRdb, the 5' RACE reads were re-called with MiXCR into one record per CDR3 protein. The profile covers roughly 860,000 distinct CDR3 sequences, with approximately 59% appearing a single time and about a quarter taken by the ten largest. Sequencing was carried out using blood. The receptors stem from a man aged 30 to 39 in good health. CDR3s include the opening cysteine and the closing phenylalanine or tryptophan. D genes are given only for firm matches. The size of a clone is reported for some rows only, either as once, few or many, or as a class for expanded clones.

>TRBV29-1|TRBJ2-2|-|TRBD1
CSSGQGGTGELFF
TGCAGCTCGGGACAGGGGGGTACCGGGGAGCTGTTTTTT
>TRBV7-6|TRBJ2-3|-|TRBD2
CASSAGLAVTDTQYF
TGTGCCAGCAGCGCGGGACTAGCGGTCACAGATACGCAGTATTTT
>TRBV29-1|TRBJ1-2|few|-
CSAAVGYGYTF
TGCAGCGCCGCCGTGGGCTATGGCTACACCTTC
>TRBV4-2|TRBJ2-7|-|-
CASRPGPYEQYF
TGTGCCAGCAGGCCGGGCCCCTACGAGCAGTACTTC
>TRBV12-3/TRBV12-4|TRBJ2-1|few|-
CASSGDSSSYNEQFF
TGTGCCAGCAGTGGCGACAGCAGCTCCTACAATGAGCAGTTCTTC
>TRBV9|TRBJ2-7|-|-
CASSLSPKVRSGEQYF
TGTGCCAGCAGTCTCTCCCCTAAGGTGAGGTCGGGCGAGCAGTACTTC
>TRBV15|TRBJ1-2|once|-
CATSSPPLGTDYGYTF
TGTGCCACCAGCAGCCCCCCGCTAGGTACGGACTATGGCTACACCTTC
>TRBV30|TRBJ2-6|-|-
CAWSVLGSGANVLTF
TGTGCCTGGAGTGTACTCGGCTCTGGGGCCAACGTCCTGACTTTC
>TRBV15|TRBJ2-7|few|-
CATRGQGYEQYF
TGTGCCACCCGAGGGCAAGGCTACGAGCAGTACTTC
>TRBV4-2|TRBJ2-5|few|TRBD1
CASSPRDSPGETQYF
TGTGCCAGCAGCCCCCGGGACAGCCCGGGAGAGACCCAGTACTTC
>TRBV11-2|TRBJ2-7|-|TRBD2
CASSPYWREYEQYF
TGTGCCAGCAGCCCGTACTGGCGGGAGTACGAGCAGTACTTC
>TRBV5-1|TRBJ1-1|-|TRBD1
CVSTPGRGNDNTEAFF
TGCGTCAGCACCCCGGGCAGGGGGAACGATAACACTGAAGCTTTCTTT
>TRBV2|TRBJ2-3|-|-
CASSAGEGDTQYF
TGTGCCAGCAGTGCAGGGGAAGGAGATACGCAGTATTTT
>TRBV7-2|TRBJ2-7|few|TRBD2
CASSLGAGGPYEQYF
TGTGCCAGCAGTTTAGGAGCGGGGGGACCCTACGAGCAGTACTTC
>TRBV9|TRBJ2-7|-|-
CASSVVGSNSYEQYF
TGTGCCAGCAGCGTAGTAGGCAGTAACTCCTACGAGCAGTACTTC
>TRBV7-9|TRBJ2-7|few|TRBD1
CASSQGQGTSEQYF
TGTGCCAGCAGCCAGGGACAGGGGACTAGCGAGCAGTACTTC
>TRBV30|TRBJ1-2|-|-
CAWSAGQYHGYTF
TGTGCCTGGAGTGCCGGACAGTATCATGGCTACACCTTC
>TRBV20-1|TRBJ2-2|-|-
CSARDIAGWNTGELFF
TGCAGTGCTAGAGATATCGCGGGGTGGAACACCGGGGAGCTGTTTTTT
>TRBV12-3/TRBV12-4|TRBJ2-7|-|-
CANSAQISSYEQYF
TGTGCCAACAGTGCCCAGATTAGCTCCTACGAGCAGTACTTC
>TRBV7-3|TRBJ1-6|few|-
CASSLMGARSYNSPLHF
TGTGCCAGCAGCTTAATGGGGGCTCGCTCCTATAATTCACCCCTCCACTTT
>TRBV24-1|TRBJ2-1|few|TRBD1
CATSDPDRGYNEQFF
TGTGCCACCAGTGACCCGGACAGGGGCTACAATGAGCAGTTCTTC
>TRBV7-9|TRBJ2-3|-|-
CASSGLQTSTDTQYF
TGTGCCAGCAGTGGGCTCCAGACTAGCACAGATACGCAGTATTTT